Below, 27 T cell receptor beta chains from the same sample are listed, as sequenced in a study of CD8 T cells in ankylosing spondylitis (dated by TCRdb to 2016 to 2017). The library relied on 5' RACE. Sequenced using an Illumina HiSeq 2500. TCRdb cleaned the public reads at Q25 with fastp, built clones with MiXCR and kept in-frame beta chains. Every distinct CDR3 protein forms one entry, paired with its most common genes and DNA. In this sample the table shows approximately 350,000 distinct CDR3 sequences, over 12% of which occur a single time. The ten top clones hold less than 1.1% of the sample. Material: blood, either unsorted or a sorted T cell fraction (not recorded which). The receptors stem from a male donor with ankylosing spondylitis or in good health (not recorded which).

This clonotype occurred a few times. CDR3 region: CASSPGLAGTTDTQYF. The CDR3 region has the DNA TGTGCCAGCAGCCCCGGACTAGCGGGGACCACAGATACGCAGTATTTT. The V gene is TRBV7-8, the J gene TRBJ2-3; 12 bases agree with TRBD2. Germline V lookup: CDR1 SGHVS, CDR2 FQNEAQ. V shed 5 bases and J 2 bases; nucleotides not matched to a gene: 5. The CDR3 runs 16 residues. The full variable domain, its missing parts supplied by reference TRBV7-8 and TRBJ2-3, is GAGVSQSPRYKVAKRGQDVALRCDPISGHVSLFWYQQALGQGPEFLTYFQNEAQLDKSGLPSDRFFAERPEGSVSTLKIQRTQQEDSAVYLCASSPGLAGTTDTQYFGPGTRLTVL.

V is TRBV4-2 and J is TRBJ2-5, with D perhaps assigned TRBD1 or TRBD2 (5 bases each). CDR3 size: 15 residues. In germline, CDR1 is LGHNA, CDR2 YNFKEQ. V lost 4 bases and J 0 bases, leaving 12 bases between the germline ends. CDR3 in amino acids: CASSPGPKYQETQYF. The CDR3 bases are TGTGCCAGCAGCCCGGGACCTAAGTACCAAGAGACCCAGTACTTC.

In nucleotides, the CDR3 is TGTGCCAGCAGCTCGACAGGGGTTAGCAATCAGCCCCAGCATTTT. Encoded protein: CASSSTGVSNQPQHF. This chain uses TRBV7-2 with TRBJ1-5; 8 nucleotides agree with TRBD1. The CDR3 loop spans 15 amino acids. Germline-derived CDR1 and CDR2 are SGHTA and FQGNSA. The J segment lost 0 bases and the V segment lost 4 bases, leaving 2 bases of the junction unmatched.

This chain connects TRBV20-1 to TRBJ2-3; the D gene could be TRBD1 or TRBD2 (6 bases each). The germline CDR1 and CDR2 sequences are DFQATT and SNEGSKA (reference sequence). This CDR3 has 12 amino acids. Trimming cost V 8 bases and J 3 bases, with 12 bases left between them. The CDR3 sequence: CSLEGGTDTQYF. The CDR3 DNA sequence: TGCAGTCTGGAAGGGGGGACAGATACGCAGTATTTT.

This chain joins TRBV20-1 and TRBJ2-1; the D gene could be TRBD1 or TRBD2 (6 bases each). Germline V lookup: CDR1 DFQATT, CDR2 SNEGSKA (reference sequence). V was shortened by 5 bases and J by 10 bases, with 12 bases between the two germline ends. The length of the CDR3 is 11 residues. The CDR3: CSAERGDEQFF. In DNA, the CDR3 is TGCAGTGCTGAGAGGGGGGACGAGCAGTTCTTC.

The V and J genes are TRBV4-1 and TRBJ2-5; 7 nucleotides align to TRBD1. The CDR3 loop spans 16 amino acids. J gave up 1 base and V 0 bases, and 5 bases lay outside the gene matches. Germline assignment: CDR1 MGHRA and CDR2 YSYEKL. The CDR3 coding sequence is TGCGCCAGCAGCCAAGACGGGACAGCCGTCCAAGAGACCCAGTACTTC. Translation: CASSQDGTAVQETQYF.

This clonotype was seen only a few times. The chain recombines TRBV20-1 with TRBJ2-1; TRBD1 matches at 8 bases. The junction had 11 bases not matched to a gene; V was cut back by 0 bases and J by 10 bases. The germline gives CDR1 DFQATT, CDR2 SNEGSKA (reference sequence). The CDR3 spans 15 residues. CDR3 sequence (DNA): TGCAGTGCTAGAGATAGCGGACAGGGTTCAAAGGAGCAGTTCTTC. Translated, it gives CSARDSGQGSKEQFF.

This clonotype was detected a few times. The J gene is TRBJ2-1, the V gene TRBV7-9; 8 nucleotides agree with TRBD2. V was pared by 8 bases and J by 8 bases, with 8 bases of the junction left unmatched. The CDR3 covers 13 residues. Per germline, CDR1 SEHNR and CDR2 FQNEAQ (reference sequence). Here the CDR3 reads CASVPGGSYEQFF. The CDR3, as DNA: TGTGCCAGCGTGCCGGGAGGGAGCTATGAGCAGTTCTTC.

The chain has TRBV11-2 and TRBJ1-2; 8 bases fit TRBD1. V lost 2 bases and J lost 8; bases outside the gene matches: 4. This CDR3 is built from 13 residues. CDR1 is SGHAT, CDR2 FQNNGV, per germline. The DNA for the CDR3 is TGTGCCAGCAGCTTAACGGGACAGGAAGGCTACACCTTC. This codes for CASSLTGQEGYTF.

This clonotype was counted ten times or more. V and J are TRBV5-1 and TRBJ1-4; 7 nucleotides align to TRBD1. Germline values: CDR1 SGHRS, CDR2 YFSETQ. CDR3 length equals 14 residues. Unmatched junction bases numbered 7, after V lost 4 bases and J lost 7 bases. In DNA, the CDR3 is TGCGCCAGCAGCCCACGGGACAGCAGTGAAAAACTGTTTTTT. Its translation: CASSPRDSSEKLFF.

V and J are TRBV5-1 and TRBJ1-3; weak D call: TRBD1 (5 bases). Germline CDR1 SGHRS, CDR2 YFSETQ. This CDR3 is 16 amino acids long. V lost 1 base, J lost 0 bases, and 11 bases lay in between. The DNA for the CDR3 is TGCGCCAGCAGCTTGTATGTCGGGGCCTCTGGAAACACCATATATTTT. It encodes CASSLYVGASGNTIYF.

DNA of the CDR3: TGCGCCAGCAGCTTTGGAGTAGCGGGGGGGCGTGAGACCCAGTACTTC. This gives the protein CASSFGVAGGRETQYF. The chain recombines TRBV5-1 with TRBJ2-5; 11 bases align to TRBD2. After removal of 2 bases from V and 5 bases from J, the junction contained 8 bases not matched to a gene. In germline, CDR1 is SGHRS, CDR2 YFSETQ. The CDR3 has 16 amino acids.

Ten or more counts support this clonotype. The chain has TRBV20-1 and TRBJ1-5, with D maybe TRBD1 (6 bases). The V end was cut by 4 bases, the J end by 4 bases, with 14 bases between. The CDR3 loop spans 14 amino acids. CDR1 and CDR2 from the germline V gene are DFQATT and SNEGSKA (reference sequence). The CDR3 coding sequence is TGCAGTGCTATAATGGGGGCAGGGAATCAGCCCCAGCATTTT. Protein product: CSAIMGAGNQPQHF.

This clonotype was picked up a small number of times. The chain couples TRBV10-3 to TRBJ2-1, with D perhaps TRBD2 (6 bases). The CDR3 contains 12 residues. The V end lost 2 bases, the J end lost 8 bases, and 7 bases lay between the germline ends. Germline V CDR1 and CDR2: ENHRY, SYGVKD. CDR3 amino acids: CAISEGGYEQFF. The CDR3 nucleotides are TGTGCCATCAGTGAGGGGGGGTATGAGCAGTTCTTC.

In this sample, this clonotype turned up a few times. CDR3: CASSSPGTGGAFF. As DNA, the CDR3 is TGTGCCAGCAGCTCACCCGGGACAGGTGGAGCTTTCTTT. The chain carries TRBV3-1 and TRBJ1-1; 8 bases agree with TRBD1. J lost 10 bases, V lost 5 bases, and 9 bases had no gene match. Germline CDR1 and CDR2: LGHDT and YNNKEL (reference sequence). The length of the CDR3 is 13 residues.

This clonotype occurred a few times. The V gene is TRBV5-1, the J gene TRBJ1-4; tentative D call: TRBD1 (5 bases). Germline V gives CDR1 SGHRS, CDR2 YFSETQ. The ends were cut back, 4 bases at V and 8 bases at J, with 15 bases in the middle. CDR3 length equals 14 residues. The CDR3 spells CASSPSGGTEKLFF. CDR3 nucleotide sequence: TGCGCCAGCAGCCCCTCCGGGGGGACCGAAAAACTGTTTTTT.

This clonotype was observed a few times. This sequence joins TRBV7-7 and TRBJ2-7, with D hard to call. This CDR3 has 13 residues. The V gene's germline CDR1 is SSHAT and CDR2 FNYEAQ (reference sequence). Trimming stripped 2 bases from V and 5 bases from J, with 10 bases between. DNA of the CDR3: TGTGCCAGCAGCTTATTCCGATATGACGAGCAGTACTTC. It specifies CASSLFRYDEQYF.

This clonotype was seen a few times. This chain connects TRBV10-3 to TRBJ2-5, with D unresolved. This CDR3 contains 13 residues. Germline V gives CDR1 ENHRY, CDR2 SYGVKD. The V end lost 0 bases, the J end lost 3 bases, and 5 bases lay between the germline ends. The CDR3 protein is CAISESSEETQYF. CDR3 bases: TGTGCCATCAGTGAGTCGTCAGAAGAGACCCAGTACTTC.

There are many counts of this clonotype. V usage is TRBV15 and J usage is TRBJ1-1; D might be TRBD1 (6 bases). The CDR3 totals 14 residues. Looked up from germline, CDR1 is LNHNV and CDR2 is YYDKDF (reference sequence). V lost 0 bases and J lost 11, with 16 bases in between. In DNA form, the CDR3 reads TGTGCCACCAGCAGAGATATGACAGGTCTTGACGCTTTCTTT. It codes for CATSRDMTGLDAFF.

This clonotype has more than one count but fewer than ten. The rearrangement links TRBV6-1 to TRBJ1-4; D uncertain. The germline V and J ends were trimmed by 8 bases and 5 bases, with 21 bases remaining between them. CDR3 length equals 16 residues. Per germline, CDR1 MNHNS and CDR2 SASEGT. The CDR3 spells CASSARGGLVNEKLFF. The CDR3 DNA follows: TGTGCCAGCTCGGCGCGAGGTGGATTGGTGAATGAAAAACTGTTTTTT.

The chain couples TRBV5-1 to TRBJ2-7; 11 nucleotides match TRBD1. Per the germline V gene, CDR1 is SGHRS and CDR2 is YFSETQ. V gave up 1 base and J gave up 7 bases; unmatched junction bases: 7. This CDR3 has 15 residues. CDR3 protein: CASSLLGQGAGEQYF. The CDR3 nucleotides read TGCGCCAGCAGCTTGCTCGGACAGGGGGCAGGTGAGCAGTACTTC.

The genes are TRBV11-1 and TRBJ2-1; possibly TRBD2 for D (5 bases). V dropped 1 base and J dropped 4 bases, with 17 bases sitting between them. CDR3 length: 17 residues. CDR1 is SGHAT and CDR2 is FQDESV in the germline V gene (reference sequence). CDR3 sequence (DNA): TGTGCCAGCAGCTTAGGAGCCAGGACTGGTGGATACAATGAGCAGTTCTTC. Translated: CASSLGARTGGYNEQFF. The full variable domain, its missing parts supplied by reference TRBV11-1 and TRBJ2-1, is EAEVAQSPRYKITEKSQAVAFWCDPISGHATLYWYRQILGQGPELLVQFQDESVVDDSQLPKDRFSAERLKGVDSTLKIQPAELGDSAMYLCASSLGARTGGYNEQFFGPGTRLTVL.

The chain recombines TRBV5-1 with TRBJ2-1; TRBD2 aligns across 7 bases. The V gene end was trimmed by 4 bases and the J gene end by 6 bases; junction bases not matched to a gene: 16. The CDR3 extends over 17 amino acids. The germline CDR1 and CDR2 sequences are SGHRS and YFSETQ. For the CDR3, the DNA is TGCGCCAGCAGCCCGGACTCGGGGGGAGGGCCCTCCAATGAGCAGTTCTTC. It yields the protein CASSPDSGGGPSNEQFF.

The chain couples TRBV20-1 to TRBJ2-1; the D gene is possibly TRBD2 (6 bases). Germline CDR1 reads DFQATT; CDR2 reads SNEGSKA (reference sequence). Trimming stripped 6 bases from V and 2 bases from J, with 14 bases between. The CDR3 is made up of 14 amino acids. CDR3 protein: CSATRDSAYNEQFF. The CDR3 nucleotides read TGCAGTGCGACCCGGGACTCCGCCTACAATGAGCAGTTCTTC.

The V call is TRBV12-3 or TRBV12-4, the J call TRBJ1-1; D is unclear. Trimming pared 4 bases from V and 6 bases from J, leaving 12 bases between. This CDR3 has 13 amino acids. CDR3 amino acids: CASSSSDFAEAFF. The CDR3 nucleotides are TGTGCCAGCAGTTCCTCGGACTTCGCTGAAGCTTTCTTT.

CDR3 protein: CASKMLTEAFF. CDR3 DNA sequence: TGTGCCAGCAAGATGCTCACTGAAGCTTTCTTT. The J gene is TRBJ1-1, the V gene TRBV2; D is unresolved. Germline V lookup: CDR1 SNHLY, CDR2 FYNNEI. CDR3 length equals 11 residues. Trimming removed 7 bases at V and 4 bases at J, with 7 bases between.

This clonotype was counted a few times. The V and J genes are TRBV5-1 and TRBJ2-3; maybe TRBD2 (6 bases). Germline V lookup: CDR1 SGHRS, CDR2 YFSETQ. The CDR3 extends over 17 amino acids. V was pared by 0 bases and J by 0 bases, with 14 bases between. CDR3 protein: CASSLAGSGPSTDTQYF. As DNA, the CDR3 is TGCGCCAGCAGCTTGGCCGGTAGCGGACCTAGCACAGATACGCAGTATTTT.